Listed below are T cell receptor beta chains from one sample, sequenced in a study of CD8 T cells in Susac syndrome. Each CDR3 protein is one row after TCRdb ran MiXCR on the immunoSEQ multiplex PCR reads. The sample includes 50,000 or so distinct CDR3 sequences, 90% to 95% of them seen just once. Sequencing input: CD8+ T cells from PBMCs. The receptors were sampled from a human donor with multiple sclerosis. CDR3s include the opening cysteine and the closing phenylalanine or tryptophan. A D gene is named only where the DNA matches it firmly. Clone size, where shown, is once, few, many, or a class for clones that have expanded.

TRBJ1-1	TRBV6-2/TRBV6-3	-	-	CASRRVANTEAFF	TGTGCCAGCAGGCGAGTAGCGAACACTGAAGCTTTCTTT
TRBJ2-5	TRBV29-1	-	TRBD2	CSVEDPGLAGAPETQYF	TGCAGCGTTGAAGACCCCGGACTAGCGGGGGCCCCAGAGACCCAGTACTTC
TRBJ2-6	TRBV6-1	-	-	CASSPTGTTPSGANVLTF	TGTGCCAGCAGTCCGACCGGGACAACACCCTCTGGGGCCAACGTCCTGACTTTC
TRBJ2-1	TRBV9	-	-	CASSAAAGQTFYNEQFF	TGTGCCAGCAGCGCCGCGGCTGGTCAAACTTTCTACAATGAGCAGTTCTTC
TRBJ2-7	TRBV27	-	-	CASRETPDPDEQYF	TGTGCCAGCAGAGAGACACCCGATCCTGACGAGCAGTACTTC
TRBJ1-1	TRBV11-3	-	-	CASSPIGDHNAAFF	TGTGCCAGCAGCCCGATTGGGGACCATAATGCGGCTTTCTTT
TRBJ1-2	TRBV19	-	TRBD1	CASSGPGQGYGYTF	TGTGCCAGTAGCGGACCGGGACAGGGCTATGGCTACACCTTC
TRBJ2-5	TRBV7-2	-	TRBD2	CASSSGLAVGETQYF	TGTGCCAGCAGCAGCGGACTAGCGGTGGGCGAGACCCAGTACTTC
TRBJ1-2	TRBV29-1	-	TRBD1	CSASGTGYGYTF	TGCAGCGCATCCGGGACAGGCTATGGCTACACCTTC
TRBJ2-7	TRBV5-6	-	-	CASSWSSGYEQYF	TGTGCCAGCAGCTGGAGTAGTGGCTACGAGCAGTACTTC
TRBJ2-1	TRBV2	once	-	CASSLLVEGNEQFF	TGTGCCAGCAGCCTTTTGGTCGAGGGCAATGAGCAGTTCTTC
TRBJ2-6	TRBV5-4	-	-	CASARFGEDLTF	TGTGCCAGCGCACGATTCGGGGAGGACCTGACTTTC
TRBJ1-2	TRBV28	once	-	CASMYGYGYTF	TGTGCCAGCATGTACGGCTATGGCTACACCTTC
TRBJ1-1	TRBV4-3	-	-	CASSRGGNTEAFF	TGCGCCAGCAGCCGTGGGGGGAACACTGAAGCTTTCTTT
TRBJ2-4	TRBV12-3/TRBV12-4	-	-	CASSLLTGSAKNIQYF	TGTGCCAGCAGTTTACTAACCGGCTCGGCCAAAAACATTCAGTACTTC
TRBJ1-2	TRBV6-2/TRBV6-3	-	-	CASTRRTGNNYGYTF	TGTGCCAGCACACGAAGAACAGGGAATAACTATGGCTACACCTTC
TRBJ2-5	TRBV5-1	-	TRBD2	CASSFGLAGTNQETQYF	TGCGCCAGCAGCTTCGGACTAGCGGGGACAAACCAAGAGACCCAGTACTTC
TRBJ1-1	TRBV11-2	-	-	CASSLSGGLNTEAFF	TGTGCCAGCAGCTTAAGTGGGGGATTGAACACTGAAGCTTTCTTT
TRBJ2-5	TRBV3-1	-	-	CASSQDGRGTETQYF	TGTGCCAGCAGCCAAGATGGTCGTGGGACTGAGACCCAGTACTTC
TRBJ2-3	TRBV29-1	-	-	CSVEMRGETDTQYF	TGCAGCGTTGAAATGAGGGGGGAGACAGATACGCAGTATTTT
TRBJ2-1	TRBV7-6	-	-	CASSSTGKLGNEQFF	TGTGCCAGCAGCTCTACAGGGAAACTGGGGAATGAGCAGTTCTTC
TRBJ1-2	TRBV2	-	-	CASSEAIGGNYGYTF	TGTGCCAGCAGTGAAGCGATAGGGGGGAACTATGGCTACACCTTC
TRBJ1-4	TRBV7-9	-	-	CASSLGSVPFF	TGTGCCAGCAGCTTAGGTTCCGTCCCGTTTTTT
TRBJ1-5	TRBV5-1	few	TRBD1	CASSIGQGDQPQHF	TGCGCCAGCAGCATCGGACAGGGCGATCAGCCCCAGCATTTT
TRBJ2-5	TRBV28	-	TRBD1	CASRRTPRGETQYF	TGTGCCAGCAGGCGGACTCCCAGGGGGGAGACCCAGTACTTC
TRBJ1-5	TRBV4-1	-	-	CASSQDLGGQPQHF	TGCGCCAGCAGCCAAGATCTTGGTGGTCAGCCCCAGCATTTT
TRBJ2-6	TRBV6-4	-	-	CASSLNREPGANVLTF	TGTGCCAGCAGTTTGAACAGGGAACCTGGGGCCAACGTCCTGACTTTC
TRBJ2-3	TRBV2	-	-	CASSEGFAETTDTQYF	TGTGCCAGCAGTGAAGGGTTTGCAGAGACCACAGATACGCAGTATTTT
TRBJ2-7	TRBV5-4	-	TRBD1	CASSLAGTGYFEQYF	TGTGCCAGCAGCTTGGCGGGGACAGGGTACTTCGAGCAGTACTTC
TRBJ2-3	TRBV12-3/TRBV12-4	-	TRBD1	CASSDRGRADTQYF	TGTGCCAGCAGTGACAGGGGTAGGGCAGATACGCAGTATTTT
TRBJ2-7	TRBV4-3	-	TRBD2	CASSQGLAGVYEQYF	TGCGCCAGCAGCCAAGGGTTAGCGGGGGTGTACGAGCAGTACTTC
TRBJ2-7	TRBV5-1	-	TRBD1	CASRGGLGEQYF	TGCGCCAGCAGAGGGGGCCTCGGCGAGCAGTACTTC
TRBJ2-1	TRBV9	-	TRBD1	CASSQITPGTGFDEQFF	TGTGCCAGCAGCCAAATAACCCCGGGGACAGGGTTCGATGAGCAGTTCTTC
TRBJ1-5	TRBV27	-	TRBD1	CASSLIRGEDNQPQHF	TGTGCCAGCAGTTTAATCAGGGGGGAGGACAATCAGCCCCAGCATTTT
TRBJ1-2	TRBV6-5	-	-	CASSYSRVGYGYTF	TGTGCCAGCAGTTACTCGAGGGTGGGCTATGGCTACACCTTC
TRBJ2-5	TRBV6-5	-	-	CASSQYLGETQYF	TGTGCCAGCAGTCAATACCTAGGAGAGACCCAGTACTTC
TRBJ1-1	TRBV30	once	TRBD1	CAWSSDRRGPEAFF	TGTGCCTGGAGTTCGGACAGGCGAGGCCCTGAAGCTTTCTTT
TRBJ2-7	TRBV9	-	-	CASSQPGRHQEQYF	TGTGCCAGCAGCCAACCGGGCCGACACCAAGAGCAGTACTTC
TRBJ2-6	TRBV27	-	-	CASSLGSGANVLTF	TGTGCCAGCAGTTTGGGATCTGGGGCCAACGTCCTGACTTTC
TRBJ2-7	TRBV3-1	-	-	CASSQVTGYYEQYF	TGTGCCAGCAGCCAAGTGACAGGCTACTACGAGCAGTACTTC
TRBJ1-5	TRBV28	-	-	CASRSHLRVNQPQHF	TGTGCCAGCAGATCCCACCTCCGAGTAAATCAGCCCCAGCATTTT
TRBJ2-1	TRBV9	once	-	CASTVGTAGYNEQFF	TGTGCCAGCACCGTGGGGACAGCGGGTTACAATGAGCAGTTCTTC
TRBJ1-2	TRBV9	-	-	CASSPPDSYGYTF	TGTGCCAGCAGCCCTCCGGACAGCTATGGCTACACCTTC
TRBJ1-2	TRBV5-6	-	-	CASSLDVGGYTF	TGTGCCAGCAGCTTGGACGTGGGTGGCTACACCTTC
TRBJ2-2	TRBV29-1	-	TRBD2	CSVRGVQGLNTGELFF	TGCAGCGTGCGGGGGGTCCAGGGATTGAACACCGGGGAGCTGTTTTTT
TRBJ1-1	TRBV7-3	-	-	CASSTGMNTEAFF	TGTGCCAGCTCTACGGGGATGAACACTGAAGCTTTCTTT
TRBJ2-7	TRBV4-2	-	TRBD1	CASSPIQGPFSEQYF	TGTGCCAGCAGCCCCATACAGGGGCCCTTCTCCGAGCAGTACTTC
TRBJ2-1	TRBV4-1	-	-	CASSPGAHSHEQFF	TGCGCCAGCAGCCCCGGGGCCCATTCACATGAGCAGTTCTTC
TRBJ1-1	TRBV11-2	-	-	CASSLDHQGVRYTEAFF	TGTGCCAGCAGCTTAGATCACCAGGGCGTGAGGTACACTGAAGCTTTCTTT
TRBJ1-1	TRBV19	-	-	CASSPGLFNTEAFF	TGTGCCAGTAGCCCGGGACTTTTTAACACTGAAGCTTTCTTT
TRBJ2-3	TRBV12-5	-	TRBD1	CASGLIRDRGTDTQYF	TGTGCTAGTGGTTTGATCCGGGACAGGGGTACAGATACGCAGTATTTT